This T cell receptor (beta chain) was captured in a study of shared clonotypes between healthy human individuals. Study-level results: Naive CD4 clonotype sharing across a few donors was approximately 5%. Rarefaction indicated that sorted-subset sequencing remained incomplete although depth was large.

Profiling relied on immunoSEQ multiplex PCR, and the TCRdb table lists in-frame clones only, not all of them. The table records fewer than 1.8 million clones, less than 99% of them present only once. To note about this clone: Its specificity is unknown.

Sequences were obtained from naive CD4+ T cells sorted from blood. Noted subset: CD45RA+ positively selected. This TCR was recovered from a man in his thirties or forties in good health.

CDR3 amino acids: CSPDSHNEQFF. For the CDR3, the DNA is TGCAGTCCAGATAGCCACAATGAGCAGTTCTTC. The chain employs TRBV20-1 and TRBJ2-1; D is unresolved. Trimming removed 8 bases at V and 5 bases at J, with 10 bases between. The CDR3 is 11 amino acids. CDR1 and CDR2 (germline): DFQATT, SNEGSKA (reference sequence).